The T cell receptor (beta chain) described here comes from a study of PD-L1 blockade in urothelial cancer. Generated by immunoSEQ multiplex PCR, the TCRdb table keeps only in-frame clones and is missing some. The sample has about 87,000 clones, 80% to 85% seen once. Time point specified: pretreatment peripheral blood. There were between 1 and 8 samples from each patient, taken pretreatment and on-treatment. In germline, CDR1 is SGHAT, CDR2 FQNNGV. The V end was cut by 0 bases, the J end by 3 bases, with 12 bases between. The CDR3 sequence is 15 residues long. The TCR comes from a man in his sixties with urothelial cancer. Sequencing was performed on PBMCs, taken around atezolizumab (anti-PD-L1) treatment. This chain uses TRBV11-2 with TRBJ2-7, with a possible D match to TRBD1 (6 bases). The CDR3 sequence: CASSLDRQGFYEQYF. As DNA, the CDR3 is TGTGCCAGCAGCTTAGATCGGCAGGGGTTCTACGAGCAGTACTTC.